This T cell receptor (beta chain) emerged from a study of CD8+CD57+ T cells in acquired aplastic anemia. General study findings and limits: Both patients and controls carried the same twenty-nine CD8+ CDR3 sequences.

This clonotype was counted many times. Its cognate antigen is unknown. Genomic DNA was employed as the template in profiling TCR beta VDJ and CDR3. MiXCR was run by TCRdb on the reads, yielding one entry per CDR3 protein. The table has 200,000 or so distinct CDR3 sequences, 40% to 60% seen once. Before being chosen for sequencing, patients had shown CD8+CD57+ cell expansion by flow cytometry. The CDR3 is 15 amino acids. The germline gives CDR1 MNHEY, CDR2 SVGEGT. V lost 4 bases to trimming and J lost 2 bases; unmatched junction nucleotides: 6. This chain joins TRBV6-2 or TRBV6-3 and TRBJ2-7; TRBD1 matches 9 bases. Sequenced input: sorted CD4+, CD8+, or CD8+CD57+ T cells (not recorded which) from PBMCs. The clonotype originates from a human donor with aplastic anemia. The CDR3 spells CASSSPRTGAYEQYF. The DNA for the CDR3 is TGTGCCAGCAGTTCCCCCCGGACAGGGGCCTACGAGCAGTACTTC.